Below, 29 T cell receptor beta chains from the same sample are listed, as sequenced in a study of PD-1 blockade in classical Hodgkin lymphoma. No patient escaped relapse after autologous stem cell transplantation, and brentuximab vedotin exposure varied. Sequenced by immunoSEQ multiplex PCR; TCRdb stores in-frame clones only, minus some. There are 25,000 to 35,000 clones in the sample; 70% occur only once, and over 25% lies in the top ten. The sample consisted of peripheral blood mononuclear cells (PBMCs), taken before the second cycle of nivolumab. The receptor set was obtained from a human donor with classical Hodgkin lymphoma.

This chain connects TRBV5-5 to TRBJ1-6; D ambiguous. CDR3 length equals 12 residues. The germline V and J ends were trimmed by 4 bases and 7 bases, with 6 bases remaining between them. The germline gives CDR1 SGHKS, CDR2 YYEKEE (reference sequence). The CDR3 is CASSPANSPLHF. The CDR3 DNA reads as TGTGCCAGCAGCCCGGCAAATTCACCCCTCCACTTT.

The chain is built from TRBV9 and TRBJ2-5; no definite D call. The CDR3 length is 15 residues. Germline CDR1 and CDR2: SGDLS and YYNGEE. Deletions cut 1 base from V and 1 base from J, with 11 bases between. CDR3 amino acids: CASSVNLNSQETQYF. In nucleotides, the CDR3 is TGTGCCAGCAGCGTAAACCTTAACTCCCAAGAGACCCAGTACTTC.

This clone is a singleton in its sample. The CDR3 reads CASSTTGYEAFF. The DNA of the CDR3 is TGTGCCAGCAGTACGACAGGGTACGAAGCTTTCTTT. The chain is built from TRBV6-5 and TRBJ1-1; TRBD1 matches at 7 bases. The CDR3 runs to 12 residues. With 5 bases clipped from V and 8 bases from J, the junction kept 5 bases outside the gene matches. In germline, CDR1 is MNHEY, CDR2 SVGAGI.

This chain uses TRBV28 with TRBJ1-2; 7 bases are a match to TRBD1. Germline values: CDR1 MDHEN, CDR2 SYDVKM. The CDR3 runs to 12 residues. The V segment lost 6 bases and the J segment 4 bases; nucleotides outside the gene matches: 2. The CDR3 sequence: CASSRTGYGYTF. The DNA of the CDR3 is TGTGCCAGCAGCAGGACAGGCTATGGCTACACCTTC.

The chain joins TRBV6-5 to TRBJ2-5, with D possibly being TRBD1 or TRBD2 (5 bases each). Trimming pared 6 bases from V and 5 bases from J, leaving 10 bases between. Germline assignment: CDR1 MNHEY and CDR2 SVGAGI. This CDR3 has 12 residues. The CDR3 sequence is CASRGDEETQYF. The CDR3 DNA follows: TGTGCCAGCAGGGGGGACGAGGAGACCCAGTACTTC.

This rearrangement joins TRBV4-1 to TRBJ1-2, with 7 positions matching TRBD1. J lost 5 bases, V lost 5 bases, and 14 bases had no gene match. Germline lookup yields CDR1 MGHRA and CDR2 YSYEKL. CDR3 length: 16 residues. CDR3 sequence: CASSTTPGQLFYGYTF. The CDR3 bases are TGCGCCAGCAGCACAACGCCGGGACAGCTCTTTTATGGCTACACCTTC.

The CDR3 sequence is CASSPSTKSGYTF. CDR3 bases: TGTGCCAGCAGTCCGTCCACAAAATCAGGCTACACCTTC. The chain has TRBV28 and TRBJ1-2, with D hard to call. CDR1 and CDR2 (germline): MDHEN, SYDVKM. V lost 5 bases to trimming and J lost 8 bases, with 15 bases between them. The CDR3 runs to 13 residues.

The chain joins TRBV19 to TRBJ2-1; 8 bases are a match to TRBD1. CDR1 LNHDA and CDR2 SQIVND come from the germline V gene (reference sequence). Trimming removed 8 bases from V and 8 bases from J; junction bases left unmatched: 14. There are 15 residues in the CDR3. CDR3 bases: TGTGCCAGTTCGAAACGGACAGGGCTATACCATGAGCAGTTCTTC. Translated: CASSKRTGLYHEQFF.

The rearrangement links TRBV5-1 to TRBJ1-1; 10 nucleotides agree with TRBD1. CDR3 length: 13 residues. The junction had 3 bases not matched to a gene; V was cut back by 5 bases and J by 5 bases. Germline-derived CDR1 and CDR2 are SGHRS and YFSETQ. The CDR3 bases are TGCGCCAGCAGAGTGGACAGGGGGACTGAAGCTTTCTTT. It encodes CASRVDRGTEAFF.

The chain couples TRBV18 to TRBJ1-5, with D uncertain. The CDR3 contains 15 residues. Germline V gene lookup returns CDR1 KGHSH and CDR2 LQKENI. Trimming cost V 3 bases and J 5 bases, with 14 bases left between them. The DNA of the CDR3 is TGTGCCAGCTCACCTCTCGGAAGCGAAGATCAGCCCCAGCATTTT. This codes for CASSPLGSEDQPQHF.

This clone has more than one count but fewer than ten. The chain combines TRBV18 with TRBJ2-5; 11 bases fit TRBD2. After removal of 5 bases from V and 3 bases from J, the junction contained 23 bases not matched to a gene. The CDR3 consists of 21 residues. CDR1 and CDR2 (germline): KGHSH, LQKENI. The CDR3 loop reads CASSTRDRVVASGRSEETQYF. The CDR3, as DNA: TGTGCCAGCTCAACTCGGGACAGGGTCGTAGCTAGCGGGAGGTCCGAAGAGACCCAGTACTTC.

The CDR3 coding sequence is TGTGCCAGCAGCTTAACAGGGGCCCACAATGAGCAGTTCTTC. This sequence encodes CASSLTGAHNEQFF. The chain joins TRBV5-6 to TRBJ2-1; 7 bases are a match to TRBD1. The CDR3 spans 14 residues. CDR1 and CDR2 (germline): SGHDT, YYEEEE. The V and J ends lost 2 bases and 5 bases, in that order; junction bases with no gene match: 4.

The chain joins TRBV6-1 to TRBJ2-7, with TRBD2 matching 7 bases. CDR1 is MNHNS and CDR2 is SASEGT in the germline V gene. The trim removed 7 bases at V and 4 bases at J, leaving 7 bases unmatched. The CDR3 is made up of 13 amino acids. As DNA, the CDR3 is TGTGCCAGCAAAGACGGGGGGAGATACGAGCAGTACTTC. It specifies CASKDGGRYEQYF.

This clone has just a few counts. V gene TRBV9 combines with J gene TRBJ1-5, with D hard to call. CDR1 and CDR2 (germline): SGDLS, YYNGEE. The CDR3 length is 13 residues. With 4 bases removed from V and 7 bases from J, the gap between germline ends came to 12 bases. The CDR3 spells CASSPREEQPQHF. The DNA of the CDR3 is TGTGCCAGCAGCCCCCGGGAGGAACAGCCCCAGCATTTT.

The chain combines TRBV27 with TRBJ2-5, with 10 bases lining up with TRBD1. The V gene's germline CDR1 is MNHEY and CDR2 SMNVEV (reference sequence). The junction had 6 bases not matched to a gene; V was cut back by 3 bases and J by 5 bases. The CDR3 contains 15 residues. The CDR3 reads CASSFTRGQGETQYF. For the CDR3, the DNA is TGTGCCAGCAGTTTCACCCGGGGACAGGGGGAGACCCAGTACTTC.

This CDR3 reads CASSPSLNTEAFF. The CDR3 nucleotides read TGTGCCAGCAGCCCGTCTCTGAACACTGAAGCTTTCTTT. The chain couples TRBV7-9 to TRBJ1-1; D ambiguous. CDR1 SEHNR and CDR2 FQNEAQ come from the germline V gene (reference sequence). Trimming left V 5 bases short and J 0 bases short, with 7 bases between. CDR3 length equals 13 residues.

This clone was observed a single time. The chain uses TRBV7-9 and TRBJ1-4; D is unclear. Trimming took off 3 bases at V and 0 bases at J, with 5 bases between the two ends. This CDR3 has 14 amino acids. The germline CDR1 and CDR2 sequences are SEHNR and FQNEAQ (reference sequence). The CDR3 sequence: CASSLGATNEKLFF. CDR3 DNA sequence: TGTGCCAGCAGCTTGGGAGCAACTAATGAAAAACTGTTTTTT.

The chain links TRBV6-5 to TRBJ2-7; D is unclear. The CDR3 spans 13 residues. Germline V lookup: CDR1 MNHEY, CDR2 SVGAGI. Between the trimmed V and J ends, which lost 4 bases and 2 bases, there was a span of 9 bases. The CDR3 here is CASSLRVAYEQYV. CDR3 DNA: TGTGCCAGCAGTTTACGGGTCGCCTACGAGCAGTACGTC.

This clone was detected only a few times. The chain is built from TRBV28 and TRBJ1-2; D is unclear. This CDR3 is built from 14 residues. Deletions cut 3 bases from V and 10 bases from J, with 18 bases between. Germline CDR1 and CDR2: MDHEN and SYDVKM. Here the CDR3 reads CASSLPQVVGVYTF. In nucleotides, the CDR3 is TGTGCCAGCAGTTTGCCCCAGGTGGTCGGAGTCTACACCTTC.

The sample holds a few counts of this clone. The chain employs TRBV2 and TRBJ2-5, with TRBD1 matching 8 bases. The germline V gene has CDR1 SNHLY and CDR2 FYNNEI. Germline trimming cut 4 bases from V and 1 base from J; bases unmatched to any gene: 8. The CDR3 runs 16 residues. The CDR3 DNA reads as TGTGCCAGCAGTGGAGGGACAGGCGGGGTCCAAGAGACCCAGTACTTC. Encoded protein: CASSGGTGGVQETQYF. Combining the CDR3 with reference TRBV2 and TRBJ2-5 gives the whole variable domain EPEVTQTPSHQVTQMGQEVILRCVPISNHLYFYWYRQILGQKVEFLVSFYNNEISEKSEIFDDQFSVERPDGSNFTLKIRSTKLEDSAMYFCASSGGTGGVQETQYFGPGTRLLVL.

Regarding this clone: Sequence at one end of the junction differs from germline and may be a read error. The CDR3 sequence is CASSPLGVAGGINEQFF. The CDR3 coding sequence is TGTGCCAGCTCCCCACTTGGGGTCGCAGGGGGGATCAATGAGCAGTTCTTC. The chain couples TRBV18 to TRBJ2-1, with D possibly matching TRBD1 (7 bases). CDR1 KGHSH and CDR2 LQKENI come from the germline V gene. The CDR3 loop spans 17 amino acids. The full variable domain, with the rest looked up from reference TRBV18 and TRBJ2-1, is NAGVMQNPRHLVRRRGQEARLRCSPMKGHSHVYWYRQLPEEGLKFMVYLQKENIIDESGMPKERFSAEFPKEGPSILRIQQVVRGDSAAYFCASSPLGVAGGINEQFFGPGTRLTVL.

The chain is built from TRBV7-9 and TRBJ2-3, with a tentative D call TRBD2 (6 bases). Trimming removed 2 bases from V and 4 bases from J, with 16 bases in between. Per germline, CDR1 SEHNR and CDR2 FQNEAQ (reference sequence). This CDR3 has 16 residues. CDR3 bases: TGTGCCAGCAGCTTACTTTCGGGGGTAGGGGCAGATACGCAGTATTTT. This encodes CASSLLSGVGADTQYF. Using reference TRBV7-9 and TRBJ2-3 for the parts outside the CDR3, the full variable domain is DTGVSQNPRHKITKRGQNVTFRCDPISEHNRLYWYRQTLGQGPEFLTYFQNEAQLEKSRLLSDRFSAERPKGSFSTLEIQRTEQGDSAMYLCASSLLSGVGADTQYFGPGTRLTVL.

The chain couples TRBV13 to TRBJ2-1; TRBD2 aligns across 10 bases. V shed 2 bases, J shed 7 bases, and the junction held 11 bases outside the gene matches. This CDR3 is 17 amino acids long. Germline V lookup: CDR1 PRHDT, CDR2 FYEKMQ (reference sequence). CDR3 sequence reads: CASSLKRGGLLWNEQFF. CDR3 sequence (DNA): TGTGCCAGCAGCTTAAAGCGGGGGGGCCTTTTGTGGAATGAGCAGTTCTTC. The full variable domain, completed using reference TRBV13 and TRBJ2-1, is AAGVIQSPRHLIKEKRETATLKCYPIPRHDTVYWYQQGPGQDPQFLISFYEKMQSDKGSIPDRFSAQQFSDYHSELNMSSLELGDSALYFCASSLKRGGLLWNEQFFGPGTRLTVL.

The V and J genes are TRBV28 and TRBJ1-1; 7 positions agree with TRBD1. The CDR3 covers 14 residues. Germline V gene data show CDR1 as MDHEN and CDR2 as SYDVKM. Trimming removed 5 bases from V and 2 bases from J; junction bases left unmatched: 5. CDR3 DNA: TGTGCCAGCAGTCCGGGGACAGCCAACACTGAAGCTTTCTTT. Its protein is CASSPGTANTEAFF.

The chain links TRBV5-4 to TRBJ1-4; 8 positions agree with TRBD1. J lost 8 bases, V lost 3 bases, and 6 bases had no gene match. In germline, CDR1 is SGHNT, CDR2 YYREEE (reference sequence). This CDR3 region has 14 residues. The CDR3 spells CASSSDRAAEKLFF. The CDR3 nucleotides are TGTGCCAGCAGCTCGGACAGGGCGGCGGAAAAACTGTTTTTT.

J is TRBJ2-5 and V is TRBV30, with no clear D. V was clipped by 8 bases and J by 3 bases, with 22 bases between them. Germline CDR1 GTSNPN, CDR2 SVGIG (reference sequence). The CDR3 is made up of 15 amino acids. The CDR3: CAHGSHHRMEETQYF. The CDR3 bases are TGTGCCCACGGATCCCACCATCGCATGGAAGAGACCCAGTACTTC. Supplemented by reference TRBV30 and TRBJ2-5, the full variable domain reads SQTIHQWPATLVQPVGSPLSLECTVEGTSNPNLYWYRQAAGRGLQLLFYSVGIGQISSEVPQNLSASRPQDRQFILSSKKLLLSDSGFYLCAHGSHHRMEETQYFGPGTRLLVL.

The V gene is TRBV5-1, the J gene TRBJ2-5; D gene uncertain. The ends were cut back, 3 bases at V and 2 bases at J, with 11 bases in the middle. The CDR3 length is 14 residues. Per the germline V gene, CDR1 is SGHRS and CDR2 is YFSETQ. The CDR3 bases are TGCGCCAGCAGCTGGACGGTATTACAAGAGACCCAGTACTTC. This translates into CASSWTVLQETQYF.

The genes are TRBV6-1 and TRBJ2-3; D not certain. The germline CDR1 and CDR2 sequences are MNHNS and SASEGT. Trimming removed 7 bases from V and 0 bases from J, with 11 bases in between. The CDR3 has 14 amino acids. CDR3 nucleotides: TGTGCCAGCACCCCCGGGCCTAGCACAGATACGCAGTATTTT. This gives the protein CASTPGPSTDTQYF.

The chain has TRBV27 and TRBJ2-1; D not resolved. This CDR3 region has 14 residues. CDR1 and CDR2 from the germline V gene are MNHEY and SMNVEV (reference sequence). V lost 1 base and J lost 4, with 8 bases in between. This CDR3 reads CASSLFGPYNEQFF. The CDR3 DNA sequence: TGTGCCAGCAGTTTATTTGGACCATACAATGAGCAGTTCTTC.